This T cell receptor beta chain is drawn from a study of T-cell reconstitution after alpha-beta-depleted transplantation in children. CDR3 length: 16 amino acids. V was clipped by 3 bases and J by 2 bases, with 15 bases between them. Looked up from germline, CDR1 is LNHDA and CDR2 is SQIVND (reference sequence). Preparation of the TCRbeta library was carried out with unique molecular identifiers. TCRdb recomputed calls from the PCR reads with MiXCR, one row per CDR3 protein. Of 500,000 to 650,000 distinct CDR3 sequences in the sample, approximately 12% were seen once. In the case of this clonotype: Its cognate antigen is unknown.

Findings and caveats of the study: Elevated TCRbeta diversity at day 60 was traced, in some patients, to surviving recipient T cells and thymic progenitors. At the one-year point after transplant, T-cell counts and TCRbeta diversity were found to come mostly from T cells that had been newly produced.

V and J are TRBV19 and TRBJ2-3, with no clear D. Specimen: PBMCs, mostly from graft donor cells, collected 360 days after TCRalphabeta/CD19-depleted stem cell transplant. This receptor was identified in a male patient younger than 18 who had a stem cell transplant for acute myeloid leukemia, so the T cells may come from the graft donor. CDR3 bases: TGTGCCAGTAGTATTCACCCCTGGGTACACACAGATACGCAGTATTTT. Residues: CASSIHPWVHTDTQYF. The whole variable domain, filled in from reference TRBV19 and TRBJ2-3, reads DGGITQSPKYLFRKEGQNVTLSCEQNLNHDAMYWYRQDPGQGLRLIYYSQIVNDFQKGDIAEGYSVSREKKESFPLTVTSAQKNPTAFYLCASSIHPWVHTDTQYFGPGTRLTVL.